Included here is one T cell receptor (beta chain) sequence, with context. As yet, its antigen is unknown. The assay was immunoSEQ multiplex PCR, and TCRdb's table has in-frame clones only and misses some. The table has 180,000 or so clones, about 90% seen once. The data are from a study of T cell responses to AZD1222 COVID-19 vaccine. Study-level findings and limits: Baseline seropositives among AZD1222 recipients totaled only five to seven.

Germline CDR1 and CDR2: MDHEN and SYDVKM. The CDR3 spans 15 residues. Trimming stripped 10 bases from V and 0 bases from J, with 16 bases between. The chain employs TRBV28 and TRBJ1-5; D is perhaps TRBD1 (5 bases). The receptor comes from an adult who received the AZD1222 COVID-19 vaccine. The source material was peripheral blood, sampled 28 days after the second AZD1222 dose. CDR3 loop: CATAVGTISNQPQHF. The CDR3 DNA sequence: TGTGCCACCGCGGTCGGGACGATTAGCAATCAGCCCCAGCATTTT.